This record looks at one TCR beta chain sequence and its context. Its antigen is currently unknown. PCR primers comprised 60 Vbeta and 13 Jbeta primers. The protocol was immunoSEQ multiplex PCR, while the TCRdb copy is restricted to in-frame clones and leaves out a portion. The sample consists of some 81,000 clones, 72% of them appearing once. The sample comes from a study of cytomegalovirus exposure and HLA in healthy donors. Study observations and caveats: The authors excluded some V segments, including TRBV6-2 and TRBV6-3, as indistinguishable. A later analysis associated around 17,000 TCR beta sequences with HLA alleles at a 0.05 false discovery rate.

Despite likely unrecorded immune exposures, the donors were nominally healthy at the time of sampling. The CDR3 is 13 residues long. V was shortened by 7 bases and J by 6 bases, with 16 bases between the two germline ends. From germline, CDR1 is SGHRS and CDR2 YFSETQ. Sequenced: PBMCs. This sequence was found in a woman aged 40 to 50 in good health and CMV-seropositive. The V call is TRBV5-1, the J call TRBJ1-1; no firm D call. The CDR3 reads CASRLGSTPEAFF. In DNA form, the CDR3 reads TGCGCCAGCCGCCTCGGGTCCACCCCTGAAGCTTTCTTT.